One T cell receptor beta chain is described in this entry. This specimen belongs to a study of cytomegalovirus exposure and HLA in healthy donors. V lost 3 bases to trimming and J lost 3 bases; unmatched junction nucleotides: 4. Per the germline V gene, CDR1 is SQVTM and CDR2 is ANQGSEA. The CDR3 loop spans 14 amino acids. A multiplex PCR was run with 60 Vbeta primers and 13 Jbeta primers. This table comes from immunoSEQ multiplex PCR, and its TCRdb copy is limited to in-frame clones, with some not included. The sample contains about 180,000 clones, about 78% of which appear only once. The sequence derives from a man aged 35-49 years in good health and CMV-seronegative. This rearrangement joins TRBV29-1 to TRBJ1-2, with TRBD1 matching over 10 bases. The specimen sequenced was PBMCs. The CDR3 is CSVEGTGVDYGYTF. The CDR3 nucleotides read TGCAGCGTTGAGGGGACAGGGGTTGACTATGGCTACACCTTC.